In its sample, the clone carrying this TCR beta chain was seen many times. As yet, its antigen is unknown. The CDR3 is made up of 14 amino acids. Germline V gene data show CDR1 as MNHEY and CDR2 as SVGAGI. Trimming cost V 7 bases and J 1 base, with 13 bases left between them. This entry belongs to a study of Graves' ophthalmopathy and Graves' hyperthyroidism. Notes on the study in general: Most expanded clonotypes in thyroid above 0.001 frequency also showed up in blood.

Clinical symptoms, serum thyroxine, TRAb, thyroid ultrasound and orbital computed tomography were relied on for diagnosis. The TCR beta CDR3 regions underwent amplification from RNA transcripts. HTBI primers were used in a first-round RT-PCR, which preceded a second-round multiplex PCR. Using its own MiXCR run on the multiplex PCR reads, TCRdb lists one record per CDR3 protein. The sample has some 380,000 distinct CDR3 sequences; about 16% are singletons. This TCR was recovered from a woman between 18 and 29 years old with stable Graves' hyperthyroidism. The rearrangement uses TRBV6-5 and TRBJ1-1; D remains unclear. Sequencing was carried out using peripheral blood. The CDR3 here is CASTPPTTNTEAFF. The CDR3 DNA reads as TGTGCCAGCACGCCACCCACAACGAACACTGAAGCTTTCTTT.